This T cell receptor (beta chain) is drawn from a study of regulatory T cells in long-lasting Graves disease. This clonotype was counted only a few times. Its specificity is unknown. Trimming left V 3 bases short and J 6 bases short, with 12 bases between. CDR1 is GTSNPN, CDR2 SVGIG, per germline (reference sequence). CDR3 length equals 13 residues. Documented time point: newly diagnosed GD, antithyroid drugs for less than 3 months. The TCR library was made from RNA extracted from PBMCs. All patients originated from an endocrinology department located in Xi'an, China. Arm-PCR of CDR3 regions with iRepertoire HTBI primers generated TCR beta libraries. Source study methods: Analysis of the samples identified over 60 TRBV and roughly 15 TRBJ segments. TCRdb used MiXCR to reprocess the multiplex PCR reads, holding one entry per CDR3 protein. In this record, the V and J calls reflect TCRdb's handling and not the investigators' own analysis. The table lists about 560,000 distinct CDR3 sequences, around 16% of them singletons, with around 13% in the top ten.

General study points: For persistent Graves' patients, TCR diversity was lower than for newly diagnosed ones.

This sample was also put to use in a study of T cells in Graves' hyperthyroidism and ophthalmopathy. That paper states: Clinical symptoms, serum thyroxine and TRAb, thyroid ultrasound and orbital computed tomography were used for the diagnoses.

This chain links TRBV30 with TRBJ1-5, with D tentatively TRBD1 (5 bases). The TCR sequence derives from a man aged 18 to 29 with Graves disease. This specimen was peripheral blood mononuclear cells (PBMCs), taken at new diagnosis, from a patient treated with antithyroid drugs. The CDR3 sequence: CAWSRGQGQPQHF. The DNA of the CDR3 is TGTGCCTGGAGCCGCGGGCAGGGTCAGCCCCAGCATTTT.